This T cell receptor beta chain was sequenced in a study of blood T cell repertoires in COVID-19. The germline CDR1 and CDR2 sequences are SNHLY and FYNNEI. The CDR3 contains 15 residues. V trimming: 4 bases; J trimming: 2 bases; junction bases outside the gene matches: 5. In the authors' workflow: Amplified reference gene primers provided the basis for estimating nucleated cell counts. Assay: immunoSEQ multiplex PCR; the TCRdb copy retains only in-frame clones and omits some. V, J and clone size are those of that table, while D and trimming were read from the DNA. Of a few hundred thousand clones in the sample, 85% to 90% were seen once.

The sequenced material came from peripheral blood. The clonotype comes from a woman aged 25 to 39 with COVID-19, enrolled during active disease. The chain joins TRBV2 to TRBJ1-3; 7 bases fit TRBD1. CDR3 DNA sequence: TGTGCCAGCAGTGTGGACAGGCCGACTGGAAACACCATATATTTT. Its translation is CASSVDRPTGNTIYF.